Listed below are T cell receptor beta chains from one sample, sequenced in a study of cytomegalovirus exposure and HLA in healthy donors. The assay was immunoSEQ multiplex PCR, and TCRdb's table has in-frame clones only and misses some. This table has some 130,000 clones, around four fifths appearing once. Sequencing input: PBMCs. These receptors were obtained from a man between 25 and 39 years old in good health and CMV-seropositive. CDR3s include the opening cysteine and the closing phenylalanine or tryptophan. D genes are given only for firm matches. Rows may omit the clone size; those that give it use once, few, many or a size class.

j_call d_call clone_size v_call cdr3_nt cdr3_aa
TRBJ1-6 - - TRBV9 TGTGCCAGCAGCGTAGTCGGGTCCTATAATTCACCCCTCCACTTT CASSVVGSYNSPLHF
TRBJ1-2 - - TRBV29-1 TGCAGCGTTGAAGCAGGGAACTATGGCTACACCTTC CSVEAGNYGYTF
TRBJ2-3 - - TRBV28 TGTGCCAGCGGCCAAATTACAGGGATTACAGATACGCAGTATTTT CASGQITGITDTQYF
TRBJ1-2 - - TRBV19 TGTGCCAGTAGTCCCGGACAGAGAGCTTATGGCTACACCTTC CASSPGQRAYGYTF
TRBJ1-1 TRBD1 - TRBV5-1 TGCGCCAGCAGCTACAGGGGCGAGAACACTGAAGCTTTCTTT CASSYRGENTEAFF
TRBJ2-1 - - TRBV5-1 TGCGCCAGCAGCCGCCGTAGGGAGAGCTCCTACAATGAGCAGTTCTTC CASSRRRESSYNEQFF
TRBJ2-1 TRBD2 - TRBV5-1 TGCGCCAGCAGCCTACCAGCGGGGGGCTCAGGTGAGCAGTTCTTC CASSLPAGGSGEQFF
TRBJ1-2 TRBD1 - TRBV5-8 TGTGCCAGCAGCCTAGGACAGGGTCAAGGCTACACCTTC CASSLGQGQGYTF
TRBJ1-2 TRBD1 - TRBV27 TGTGCCAGCAGTCAGGGGACAGGGGTGTATGGCTACACCTTC CASSQGTGVYGYTF
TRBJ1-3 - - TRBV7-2 TGTGCCAGCAGCCTGGACATCCTCTCTGGAAACACCATATATTTT CASSLDILSGNTIYF
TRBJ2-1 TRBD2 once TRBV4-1 TGCGCCAGCAGCCCGACTAGCGGGAGGACCCATGAGCAGTTCTTC CASSPTSGRTHEQFF
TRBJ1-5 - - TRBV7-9 TGTGCCAGCAGCTTAGCTGACGGGGTACAGCCCCAGCATTTT CASSLADGVQPQHF
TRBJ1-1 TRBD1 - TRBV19 TGTGCCAGTAGGTTTAGACAGGGGAACACTGAAGCTTTCTTT CASRFRQGNTEAFF
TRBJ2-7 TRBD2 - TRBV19 TGTGCCAGTAGTCCCAGACTAGCGGGAGGGGTCCTGGAGCAGTACTTC CASSPRLAGGVLEQYF
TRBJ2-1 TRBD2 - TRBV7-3 TGTGCCAGCAGCTTAGGGACTAGCGGGAGTAATGAGCAGTTCTTC CASSLGTSGSNEQFF
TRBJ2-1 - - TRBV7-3 TGTGCCAGCAGCTTAACAGGCCAGGGGAGCCTGTTCTTC CASSLTGQGSLFF
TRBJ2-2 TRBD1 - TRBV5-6 TGTGCCAGCTGCAGGGACAGGGGTTTCGACGTCCCCGGGGAGCTGTTTTTT CASCRDRGFDVPGELFF
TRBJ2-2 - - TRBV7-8 TGTGCCAGCAGCTCGCCGGGACTCTACACCGGGGAGCTGTTTTTT CASSSPGLYTGELFF
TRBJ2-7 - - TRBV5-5 TGTGCCAGCAGCCCGGCAGGGTTGGCCAAGCAGTACTTC CASSPAGLAKQYF
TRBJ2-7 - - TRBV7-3 TGTGCCAGCAGCTTAGCCGGGGGCTACGAGCAGTACTTC CASSLAGGYEQYF
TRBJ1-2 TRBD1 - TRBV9 TGTGCCAGCAGCGTAAATGACAGGGGATCCTATGGCTACACCTTC CASSVNDRGSYGYTF
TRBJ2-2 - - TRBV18 TGTGCCAGCTCCGCCCGGGGATCGAACACCGGGGAGCTGTTTTTT CASSARGSNTGELFF
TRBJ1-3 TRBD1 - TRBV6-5 TGTGCCAGCAGCGCGACAGGGGCTGGAAACACCATATATTTT CASSATGAGNTIYF
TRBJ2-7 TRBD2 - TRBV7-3 TGTGCCAGCAGCCGTAGCGGGACGGAAGAGCAGTACTTC CASSRSGTEEQYF
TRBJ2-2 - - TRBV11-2 TGTGCCAGCACCCCGTCCGGGGAGCTGTTTTTT CASTPSGELFF
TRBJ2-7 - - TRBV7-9 TGTGCCAGCAGCCTAATAGCCCAGCCGGGCTACGAGCAGTACTTC CASSLIAQPGYEQYF
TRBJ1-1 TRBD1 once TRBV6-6 TGTGCCAGCAGCCCGACAGGGGGCGCGGGGAACACTGAAGCTTTCTTT CASSPTGGAGNTEAFF
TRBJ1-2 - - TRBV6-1 TGTGCCAGCAGGGAGGAAGGCTACACCTTC CASREEGYTF
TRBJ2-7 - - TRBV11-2 TGTGCCAGCAGCTCCAGGACATTTTCCTACGAGCAGTACTTC CASSSRTFSYEQYF
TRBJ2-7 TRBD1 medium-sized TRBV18 TGTGCCAGCTCACCACCGTCGACAGGGTCGTCTTTC CASSPPSTGSSF
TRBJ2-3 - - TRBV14 TGTGCCAGCAGCCAAGGGCCAGGACTGGCAGTAGCGCAGTATTTT CASSQGPGLAVAQYF
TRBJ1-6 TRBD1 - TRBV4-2 TGTGCCAGCAGCCCCGGGACAGGGGGCGGACCCCTCCACTTT CASSPGTGGGPLHF
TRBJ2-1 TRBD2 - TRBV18 TGTGCCAGCTCACCACCCTATCTAGCGGGTCAGCTGTTCTTC CASSPPYLAGQLFF
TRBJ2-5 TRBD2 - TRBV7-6 TGTGCCAGCAGCTTAGTAGCGGGGGCCCAAGAGACCCAGTACTTC CASSLVAGAQETQYF
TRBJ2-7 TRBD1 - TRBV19 TGTGCCAGTAGTCTCGACAGGGGCTCCTACGAGCAGTACTTC CASSLDRGSYEQYF
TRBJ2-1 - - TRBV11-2 TGTGCCAGCAGCATTCTTAGATATGAGCAGTTCTTC CASSILRYEQFF
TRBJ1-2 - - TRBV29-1 TGCAGCGTTGCGTCCCAGGGAAATGGCTACACCTTC CSVASQGNGYTF
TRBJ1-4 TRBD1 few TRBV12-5 TGTGCTAGTGGTTTGGTACTAGAGACAGGGAAATTCGCAACTAATGAAAAACTGTTTTTT CASGLVLETGKFATNEKLFF
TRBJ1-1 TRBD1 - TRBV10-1 TGCGCCAGCAGTCCTGCAGGGGGCTACACTGAAGCTTTCTTT CASSPAGGYTEAFF
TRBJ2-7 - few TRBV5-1 TGCGCCAGCAGCTTCGGGATTTCCTACGAGCAGTACTTC CASSFGISYEQYF
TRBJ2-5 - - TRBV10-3 TGTGCCATCAGTGAGTCTGGCAGCCAAGAGACCCAGTACTTC CAISESGSQETQYF
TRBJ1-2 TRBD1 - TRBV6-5 TGTGCCAGCACTCGGGACAGGGGTTCAAACTATGGCTACACCTTC CASTRDRGSNYGYTF
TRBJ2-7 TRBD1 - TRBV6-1 TGTGCCAGCAGCGGACAGGGGCTTTTCGACGAGCAGTACTTC CASSGQGLFDEQYF
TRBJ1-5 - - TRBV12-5 TGTGCTAGTGGTTCCGGACAGCTGAATCAGCCCCAGCATTTT CASGSGQLNQPQHF
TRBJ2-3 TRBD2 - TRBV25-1 TGTGCCAGCGCCTATAGCGGGGGGGCTACAGATACGCAGTATTTT CASAYSGGATDTQYF
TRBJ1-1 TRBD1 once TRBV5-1 TGCGCCAGCAGCTTCAGGGGGCCGGGCACTGAAGCTTTCTTT CASSFRGPGTEAFF
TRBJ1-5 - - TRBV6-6 TGTGCCAGCGCCCCAGATAGCAATCAGCCCCAGCATTTT CASAPDSNQPQHF
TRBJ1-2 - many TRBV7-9 TGTGCCAGCAGCTTAGCGGGGCGCGAGATCGGCTACACCTTC CASSLAGREIGYTF
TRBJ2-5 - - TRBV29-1 TGCAGCGCCTGGGCAGAACAAGAGACCCAGTACTTC CSAWAEQETQYF
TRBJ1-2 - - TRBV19 TGTGCCAGTAGTATAGATCGACTCTATGGCTACACCTTC CASSIDRLYGYTF
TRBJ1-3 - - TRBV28 TGTGCCAGCAGGACCGGCGGGGGTTACTCTGGAAACACCATATATTTT CASRTGGGYSGNTIYF
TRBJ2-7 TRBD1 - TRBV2 TGTGCCAGCAGCCCCAGGACAGGGGTCTCCTACGAGCAGTACTTC CASSPRTGVSYEQYF
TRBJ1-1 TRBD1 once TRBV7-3 TGTGCCAGCAGCTTATCGGGACAGGGCCTGCCGGCTTTCTTT CASSLSGQGLPAFF
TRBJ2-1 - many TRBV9 TGTGCCAGCAGTGATAGCGACAATGAGCAGTTCTTC CASSDSDNEQFF
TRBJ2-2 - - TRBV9 TGTGCCAGCAGCGTAGACGGCACCGGGGAGCTGTTTTTT CASSVDGTGELFF
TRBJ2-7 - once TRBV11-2 TGTGCCAGCAGCTTAGAGGGGGCGCGGCGGGACGAGCAGTACTTC CASSLEGARRDEQYF
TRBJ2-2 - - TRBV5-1 TGCGCCAGCAGCTCTATGTGGGGGGCCGGGGAGCTGTTTTTT CASSSMWGAGELFF
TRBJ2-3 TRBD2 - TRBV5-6 TGTGCCAGCAGCTTGGCTCCTAGCGGGGAAGATACGCAGTATTTT CASSLAPSGEDTQYF
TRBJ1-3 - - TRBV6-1 TGTGCGGGGGGGGACGAAAACACCATATATTTT CAGGDENTIYF
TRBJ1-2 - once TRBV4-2 TGTGCCAGCAGCCAAGATGGGGCAGGGACTTATGGCTACACCTTC CASSQDGAGTYGYTF